Below are 9 T cell receptor beta chains sequenced from a single sample in a study of CD8 T cells in Susac syndrome. With random hexamers, about 0.45 to 1 ug RNA was reverse transcribed. TCRdb ran MiXCR on the immunoSEQ multiplex PCR reads and lists one entry per CDR3 protein. The sample comprises about 150,000 distinct CDR3 sequences, approximately 95% of which are singletons, and 0.065% to 0.095% rests with the top ten. Sequencing was carried out using CD4+ T cells from PBMCs. The receptor source for this set is a human donor with Susac syndrome.

This clonotype was detected once. The chain combines TRBV29-1 with TRBJ1-2; D is undetermined. The V gene's germline CDR1 is SQVTM and CDR2 ANQGSEA. The V and J ends lost 8 bases and 4 bases respectively, with 14 bases between them. The CDR3 totals 12 residues. CDR3 residues: CSPRSGVYGYTF. CDR3 in DNA: TGCAGCCCGAGGTCCGGGGTCTATGGCTACACCTTC.

The chain carries TRBV5-4 and TRBJ2-7; TRBD1 matches 8 bases. Germline CDR1 is SGHNT and CDR2 is YYREEE (reference sequence). This CDR3 region has 16 residues. J was trimmed by 7 bases and V by 0 bases; bases with no gene match: 12. CDR3 protein: CASSLAIDRGAKEQYF. For the CDR3, the DNA is TGTGCCAGCAGCTTGGCCATCGACAGGGGTGCAAAGGAGCAGTACTTC.

The rearrangement joins TRBV20-1 to TRBJ2-3; perhaps D is TRBD1 or TRBD2 (5 bases each). V lost 6 bases, J lost 4 bases, and 14 bases lay in between. Germline V gene data show CDR1 as DFQATT and CDR2 as SNEGSKA (reference sequence). The CDR3 covers 13 residues. In nucleotides, the CDR3 is TGCAGTGCCGAAAAGGGACCTTCAGATACGCAGTATTTT. Protein sequence: CSAEKGPSDTQYF.

V gene TRBV7-9 combines with J gene TRBJ2-1, with a tentative D call TRBD2 (5 bases). Trimming cost V 4 bases and J 3 bases, with 10 bases left between them. The germline CDR1 and CDR2 sequences are SEHNR and FQNEAQ (reference sequence). The CDR3 contains 14 residues. The CDR3 protein is CASSSGVFYNEQFF. CDR3 DNA sequence: TGTGCCAGCAGCTCCGGGGTTTTCTACAATGAGCAGTTCTTC.

In this sample, this clonotype turned up once. V is TRBV5-1 and J is TRBJ2-5; TRBD2 aligns across 8 bases. The ends lost 5 bases at V and 5 bases at J; junction bases unmatched: 11. The CDR3 length is 15 residues. Germline assignment: CDR1 SGHRS and CDR2 YFSETQ. This chain's CDR3 is CASSFSSGLGETQYF. The CDR3 coding sequence is TGCGCCAGCAGTTTTTCTTCGGGACTAGGGGAGACCCAGTACTTC.

This chain links TRBV2 with TRBJ2-7, with a weak D call TRBD2 (5 bases). Trimming stripped 8 bases from V and 3 bases from J, with 14 bases between. Germline loops: CDR1 SNHLY, CDR2 FYNNEI. This CDR3 is built from 13 residues. The CDR3 DNA sequence: TGTGCCAGCGCCGTGGGGAGCCGCTACGAGCAGTACTTC. Its translation: CASAVGSRYEQYF.

The chain is built from TRBV7-9 and TRBJ2-1; 7 positions match TRBD1. The CDR3 spans 14 residues. Germline V gene lookup returns CDR1 SEHNR and CDR2 FQNEAQ (reference sequence). The ends lost 5 bases at V and 0 bases at J; junction bases unmatched: 1. The CDR3 is CASSRDSSYNEQFF. In DNA form, the CDR3 reads TGTGCCAGCAGCAGGGACAGCTCCTACAATGAGCAGTTCTTC.

CDR3 coding DNA: TGTGCCAGCTCACCGGGCAGCTCAACTAATGAAAAACTGTTTTTT. This gives the protein CASSPGSSTNEKLFF. The rearrangement joins TRBV18 to TRBJ1-4, with D unresolved. This CDR3 is built from 15 residues. In germline, CDR1 is KGHSH, CDR2 LQKENI. V was clipped by 3 bases and J by 0 bases, with 8 bases between them.

V gene TRBV28 combines with J gene TRBJ2-1, with D uncertain. Germline V lookup: CDR1 MDHEN, CDR2 SYDVKM. Trimming took 6 bases from V and 9 from J, leaving 12 bases between them. CDR3 size: 12 residues. The CDR3 region is CASSPLAFEQFF. The CDR3 DNA is TGTGCCAGCAGCCCCCTCGCGTTTGAGCAGTTCTTC.